This entry features one T cell receptor (beta chain) sequence. CDR3 length equals 19 residues. J lost 0 bases, V lost 6 bases, and 14 bases had no gene match. Germline CDR1 MNHNS, CDR2 SASEGT. This entry belongs to a study of blood T cells in healthy people across ages. Sample-barcoded 5' priming and a J-beta primer mix drove a second PCR of 7 to 11 cycles. TCRdb used MiXCR to reprocess the 5' RACE reads, holding one entry per CDR3 protein. In the table there are more than 600,000 distinct CDR3 sequences, roughly 25% of which are singletons. These same data were also listed under a study on T cells of mothers and their children.

The sequence derives from a boy younger than 18 in good health. The sample was blood. This sequence joins TRBV6-1 and TRBJ2-5; 12 nucleotides match TRBD2. For the CDR3, the DNA is TGTGCCAGCAGCCCACAGGGGCTAGCGGGAGGGCTGTACCAAGAGACCCAGTACTTC. Translation gives CASSPQGLAGGLYQETQYF.